This TCR beta chain was sequenced for a study of T cells in Graves' hyperthyroidism and ophthalmopathy. V was shortened by 1 base and J by 10 bases, with 7 bases between the two germline ends. The germline V gene encodes CDR1 SGHVS and CDR2 FNYEAQ. The CDR3 length is 12 residues. This clonotype was detected ten times or more. RNA transcripts were the template for amplifying TCR beta CDR3 regions. A first-round RT-PCR of the TCR CDR3 used the HTBI primer set. TCRdb independently ran MiXCR on the multiplex PCR reads; one entry per CDR3 protein. Seen here are fewer than 650,000 distinct CDR3 sequences, approximately 15% observed once, and the top ten hold roughly 7%.

V and J are TRBV7-6 and TRBJ2-2; no definite D call. The sequenced material came from blood. The receptor was isolated from a woman aged 18-30 years with Graves' ophthalmopathy. CDR3 nucleotides: TGTGCCAGCAGCTTAGAGGGAACGGAGCTGTTTTTT. Translating it yields CASSLEGTELFF.